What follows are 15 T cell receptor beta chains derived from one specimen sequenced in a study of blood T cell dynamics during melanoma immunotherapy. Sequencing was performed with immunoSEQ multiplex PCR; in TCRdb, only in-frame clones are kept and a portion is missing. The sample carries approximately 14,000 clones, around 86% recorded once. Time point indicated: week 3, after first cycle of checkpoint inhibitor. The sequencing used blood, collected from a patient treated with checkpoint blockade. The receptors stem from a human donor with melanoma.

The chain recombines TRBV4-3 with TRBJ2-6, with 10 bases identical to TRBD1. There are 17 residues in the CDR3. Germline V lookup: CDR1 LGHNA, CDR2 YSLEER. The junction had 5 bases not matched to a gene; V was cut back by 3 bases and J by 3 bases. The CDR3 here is CASSQGQGPGGANVLTF. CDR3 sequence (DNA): TGCGCCAGCAGCCAGGGACAGGGGCCGGGTGGGGCCAACGTCCTGACTTTC.

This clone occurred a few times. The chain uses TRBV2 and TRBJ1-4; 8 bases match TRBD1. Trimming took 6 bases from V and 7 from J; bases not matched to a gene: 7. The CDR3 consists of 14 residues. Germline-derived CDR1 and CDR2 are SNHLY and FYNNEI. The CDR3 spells CASRDRVGSEKLFF. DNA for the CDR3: TGTGCCAGCAGGGACAGGGTAGGAAGTGAAAAACTGTTTTTT.

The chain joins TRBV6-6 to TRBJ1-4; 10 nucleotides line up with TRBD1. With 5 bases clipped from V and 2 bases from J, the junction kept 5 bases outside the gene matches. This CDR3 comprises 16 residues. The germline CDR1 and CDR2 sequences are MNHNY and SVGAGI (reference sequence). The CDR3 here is CASSRQGAGTNEKLFF. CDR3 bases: TGTGCCAGCAGTCGACAGGGGGCGGGTACTAATGAAAAACTGTTTTTT.

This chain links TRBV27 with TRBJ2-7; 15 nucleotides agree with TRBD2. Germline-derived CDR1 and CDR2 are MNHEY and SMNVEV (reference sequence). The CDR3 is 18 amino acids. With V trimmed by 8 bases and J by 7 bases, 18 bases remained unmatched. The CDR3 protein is CASHPSGLAGGGAREQYF. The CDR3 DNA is TGTGCCAGCCACCCCTCGGGACTAGCGGGAGGTGGGGCTAGGGAGCAGTACTTC.

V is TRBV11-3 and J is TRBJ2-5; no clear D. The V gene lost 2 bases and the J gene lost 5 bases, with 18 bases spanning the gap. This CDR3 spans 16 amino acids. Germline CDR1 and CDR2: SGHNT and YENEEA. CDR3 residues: CASSLPSTQVEETQYF. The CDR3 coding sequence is TGTGCCAGCAGCTTACCCTCCACCCAGGTTGAGGAGACCCAGTACTTC.

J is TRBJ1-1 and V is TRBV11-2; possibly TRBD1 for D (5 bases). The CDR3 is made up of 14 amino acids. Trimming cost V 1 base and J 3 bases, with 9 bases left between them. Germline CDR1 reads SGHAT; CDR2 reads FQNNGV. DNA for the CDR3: TGTGCCAGCAGCTTAGGGCCAGGGTACACTGAAGCTTTCTTT. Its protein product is CASSLGPGYTEAFF. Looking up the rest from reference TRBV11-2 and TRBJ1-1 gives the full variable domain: EAGVAQSPRYKIIEKRQSVAFWCNPISGHATLYWYQQILGQGPKLLIQFQNNGVVDDSQLPKDRFSAERLKGVDSTLKIQPAKLEDSAVYLCASSLGPGYTEAFFGQGTRLTVV.

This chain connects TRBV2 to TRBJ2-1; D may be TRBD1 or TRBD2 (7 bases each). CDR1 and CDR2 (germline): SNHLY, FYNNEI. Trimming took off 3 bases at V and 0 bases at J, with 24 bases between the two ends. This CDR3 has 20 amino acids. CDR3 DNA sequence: TGTGCCAGCAGTGATAAGACAGGGTCTTACCGGGACTACTCCTACAATGAGCAGTTCTTC. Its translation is CASSDKTGSYRDYSYNEQFF. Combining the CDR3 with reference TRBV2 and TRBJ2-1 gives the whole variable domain EPEVTQTPSHQVTQMGQEVILRCVPISNHLYFYWYRQILGQKVEFLVSFYNNEISEKSEIFDDQFSVERPDGSNFTLKIRSTKLEDSAMYFCASSDKTGSYRDYSYNEQFFGPGTRLTVL.

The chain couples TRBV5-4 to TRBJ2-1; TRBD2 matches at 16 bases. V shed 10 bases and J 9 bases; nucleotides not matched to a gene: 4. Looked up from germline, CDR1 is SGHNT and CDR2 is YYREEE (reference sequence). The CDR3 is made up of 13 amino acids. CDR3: CAWGLAGGGEQFF. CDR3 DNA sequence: TGTGCCTGGGGACTAGCGGGAGGGGGTGAGCAGTTCTTC.

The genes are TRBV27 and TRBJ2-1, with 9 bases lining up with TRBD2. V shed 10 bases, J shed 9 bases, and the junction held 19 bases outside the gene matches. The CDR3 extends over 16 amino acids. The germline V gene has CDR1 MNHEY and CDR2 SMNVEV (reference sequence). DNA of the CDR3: TGTGCCACCGGGGTGGGATTGGCGGGAGGGCCGAGTGAGCAGTTCTTC. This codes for CATGVGLAGGPSEQFF.

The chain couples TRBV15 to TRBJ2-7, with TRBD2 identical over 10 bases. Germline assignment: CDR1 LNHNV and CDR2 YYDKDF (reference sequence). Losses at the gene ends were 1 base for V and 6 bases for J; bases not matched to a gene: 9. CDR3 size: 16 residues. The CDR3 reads CATSRGLAGVTIEQYF. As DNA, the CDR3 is TGTGCCACCAGCAGAGGGCTAGCGGGAGTCACCATCGAGCAGTACTTC.

The CDR3 loop is CASSFGAVNTEAFF. DNA for the CDR3: TGTGCCAGCAGTTTTGGGGCGGTGAACACTGAAGCTTTCTTT. J is TRBJ1-1 and V is TRBV27; a weak D match, TRBD1 (5 bases). Germline V gene data show CDR1 as MNHEY and CDR2 as SMNVEV (reference sequence). Trimming left V 3 bases short and J 0 bases short, with 8 bases between. The CDR3 runs to 14 residues.

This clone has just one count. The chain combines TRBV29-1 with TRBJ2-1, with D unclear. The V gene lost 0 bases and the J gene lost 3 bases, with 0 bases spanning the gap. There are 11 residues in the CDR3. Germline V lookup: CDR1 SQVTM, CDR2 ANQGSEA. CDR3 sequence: CSVEDYNEQFF. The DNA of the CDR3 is TGCAGCGTTGAAGACTACAATGAGCAGTTCTTC.

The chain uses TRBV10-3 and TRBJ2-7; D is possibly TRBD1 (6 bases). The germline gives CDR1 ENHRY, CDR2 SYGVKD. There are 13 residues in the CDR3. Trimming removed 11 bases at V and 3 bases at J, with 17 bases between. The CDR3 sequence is CAAPGYRDYEQYF. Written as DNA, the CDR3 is TGTGCCGCCCCAGGGTACAGGGACTACGAGCAGTACTTC.

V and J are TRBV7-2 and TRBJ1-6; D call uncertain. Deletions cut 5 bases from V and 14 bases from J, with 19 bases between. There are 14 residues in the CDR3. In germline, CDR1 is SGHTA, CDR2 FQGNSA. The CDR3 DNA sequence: TGTGCCAGCAGCGACGTGCAGTACTTTGAGACCCTCCACTTT. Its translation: CASSDVQYFETLHF. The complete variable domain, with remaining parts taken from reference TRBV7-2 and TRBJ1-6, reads GAGVSQSPSNKVTEKGKDVELRCDPISGHTALYWYRQSLGQGLEFLIYFQGNSAPDKSGLPSDRFSAERTGGSVSTLTIQRTQQEDSAVYLCASSDVQYFETLHFGNGTRLTVT.

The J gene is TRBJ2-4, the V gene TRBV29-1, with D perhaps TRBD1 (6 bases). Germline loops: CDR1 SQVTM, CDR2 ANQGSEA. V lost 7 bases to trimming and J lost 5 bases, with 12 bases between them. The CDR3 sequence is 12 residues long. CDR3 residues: CSAYSGENIQYF. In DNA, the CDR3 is TGCAGCGCCTACTCAGGGGAAAACATTCAGTACTTC.